These T cell receptor beta chains were read from a single sample in a study of response to subunit inactivated influenza vaccine. TCRdb passed the RT-PCR reads through MiXCR, listing each CDR3 protein once. The profile covers roughly 700,000 distinct CDR3 sequences, with 14% appearing a single time and 5.5% to 7% taken by the ten largest. The material sequenced was PBMCs from blood, taken around 15 days before vaccination. Every receptor here comes from a man aged 50 to 59 who received an inactivated influenza vaccine. Both conserved end residues are part of each CDR3. Fields, in order: V gene, D gene, J gene, clone size, CDR3 DNA, CDR3 protein. A D gene is named only where the DNA matches it firmly. Clone size appears in some rows only: once, few, many, or a class for an expanded clone.

>TRBV7-2|TRBD2|TRBJ2-1|many
TGTGCCAGCAGACCTATAGCGGGGGGAGGGTATAATGAGCAGTTCTTC
CASRPIAGGGYNEQFF
>TRBV24-1|TRBD1|TRBJ2-2|many
TGTGCCACCAGTGATACCAACACAGGGGGCCCGAACACCGGGGAGCTGTTTTTT
CATSDTNTGGPNTGELFF
>TRBV20-1|NA|TRBJ2-7|NA
TGCAGTGCTAGAGTCGGACAGTCCTACGAGCAGTACTTC
CSARVGQSYEQYF
>TRBV27|TRBD1|TRBJ2-2|NA
TGTGCCAGCAGTTTTAGGGGGCGAAACGGGGAGCTGTTTTTT
CASSFRGRNGELFF
>TRBV27|NA|TRBJ1-2|few
TGTGCCAGCAGTTTGTACGGGAGTCTTAACTATGGCTACACCTTC
CASSLYGSLNYGYTF
>TRBV29-1|NA|TRBJ2-7|few
TGCAGCGTGACCCGCCGAGAGGGCGGGGTGGACGAGCAGTACTTC
CSVTRREGGVDEQYF
>TRBV6-4|NA|TRBJ2-3|NA
TGTGCCAGCAGCCGGGACGGCCGCACAGATACGCAGTATTTT
CASSRDGRTDTQYF
>TRBV28|NA|TRBJ2-7|NA
TGTGCCAGCAGTTTGCCCCTCTCCTACGAGCAGTACTTC
CASSLPLSYEQYF
>TRBV10-3|TRBD1|TRBJ2-7|few
TGTGCCATCAGTGGACAGGGGGGCTACGAGCAGTACTTC
CAISGQGGYEQYF
>TRBV11-1|NA|TRBJ2-1|few
TGTGCCAGCAGCTTAGGGGTTGTGTTTGGGACCGACGGCAATGAGCAGTTCTTC
CASSLGVVFGTDGNEQFF
>TRBV6-5|TRBD2|TRBJ2-1|NA
TGTGCCAGCAGTTACGAATTCCTAGCGGGGCTGAGAGAGCAGTTCTTC
CASSYEFLAGLREQFF
>TRBV30|NA|TRBJ1-1|once
TGTGCCTGGAGGGTTGCGGGGGGCACTGAAGCTTTCTTT
CAWRVAGGTEAFF
>TRBV14|TRBD1|TRBJ1-1|NA
TGTGCCAGCAGCCAAGCACAGGGGGTCACTGAAGCTTTCTTT
CASSQAQGVTEAFF
>TRBV7-2|TRBD1|TRBJ2-1|many
TGTGCCAGCAGCTTAACAGCAGGGGGCTCTCTTGAGCAGTTCTTC
CASSLTAGGSLEQFF
>TRBV12-3/TRBV12-4|NA|TRBJ1-6|NA
TGTGCCAGCAGTTCTCAGGCTTTGAATTCACCCCTCCACTTT
CASSSQALNSPLHF
>TRBV20-1|NA|TRBJ1-5|few
TGCAGTGCTAGTCTTTTAACAGGATTGGGGCCCCAGCATTTT
CSASLLTGLGPQHF
>TRBV3-1|NA|TRBJ1-1|NA
TGTGCCAGCAGCCAGGACACGGCCACTGAAGCTTTCTTT
CASSQDTATEAFF
>TRBV6-5|NA|TRBJ1-4|many
TGTGCCAGCAGTTTCGGCCCAACTAATGAAAAACTGTTTTTT
CASSFGPTNEKLFF
>TRBV20-1|NA|TRBJ2-7|few
TGCAGTGCTGACGCCAATGGGCGACACTCCTACGAGCAGTACTTC
CSADANGRHSYEQYF
>TRBV5-1|NA|TRBJ1-1|NA
TGCGCCAGCAGCATCTCGACCGAGAACACTGAAGCTTTCTTT
CASSISTENTEAFF
>TRBV6-5|NA|TRBJ1-2|NA
TGTGCCAGCAGTTACGGGGGATTGAATGGCTACACCTTC
CASSYGGLNGYTF
>TRBV4-1|TRBD1|TRBJ2-2|few
TGCGCCAGCAGCCAAGTACAGGGGCGCACCGGGGAGCTGTTTTTT
CASSQVQGRTGELFF
>TRBV7-9|NA|TRBJ2-7|NA
TGTGCCAGCAGCTTAGAGGGGGACTACGAGCAGTACTTC
CASSLEGDYEQYF
>TRBV27|TRBD2|TRBJ2-3|NA
TGTGCCAGCAGTTTGACTAGCAGGCAATTTACAGATACGCAGTATTTT
CASSLTSRQFTDTQYF
>TRBV5-1|TRBD2|TRBJ2-1|few
TGCGCCAGCAGCTTGGGACTAGCGGGGGGTCACAATGAGCAGTTCTTC
CASSLGLAGGHNEQFF
>TRBV7-9|NA|TRBJ2-3|NA
TGTGCCAGCAGCTGGGGTGGGGTTGGAGATACGCAGTATTTT
CASSWGGVGDTQYF
>TRBV3-1|NA|TRBJ2-7|NA
TGTGCCAGCAGCCAAGCTACGACAGGTCCCTACGAGCAGTACTTC
CASSQATTGPYEQYF
>TRBV14|NA|TRBJ2-1|NA
TGTGCCAGCAGCCAACTTCCTCGCACCTACAATGAGCAGTTCTTC
CASSQLPRTYNEQFF
>TRBV20-1|NA|TRBJ2-1|NA
TGCAGTGCTAGTGTCGGGACGGATTCCTACAATGAGCAGTTCTTC
CSASVGTDSYNEQFF
>TRBV29-1|NA|TRBJ2-7|few
TGCAGCGTTTCAGAGGGGATAGTTTACGAGCAGTACTTC
CSVSEGIVYEQYF
>TRBV29-1|NA|TRBJ1-2|NA
TGCAGCGTTGGGAGGGTTTCGGATGGCTACACCTTC
CSVGRVSDGYTF
>TRBV7-2|NA|TRBJ2-7|few
TGTGCCAGCAGCTTAGGCAGCCAGCGGACCTACGAGCAGTACTTC
CASSLGSQRTYEQYF
>TRBV24-1|NA|TRBJ2-2|few
TGTGCCACCAGAGGGGCCGGCACCGGGGAGCTGTTTTTT
CATRGAGTGELFF
>TRBV7-3|NA|TRBJ2-2|few
TGTGCCAGCAGCTTAGATGGAGACGGGGAGCTGTTTTTT
CASSLDGDGELFF